The T cell receptor (beta chain) under discussion was sequenced for a study of T cells in Graves' hyperthyroidism and ophthalmopathy. About the research overall: Peripheral blood draws took place at initial diagnosis, ahead of any treatment. Overall study findings and caveats: The majority of expanded thyroid clonotypes above 0.001 also appeared in blood. In simple terms, a model built on 13 V-J features told ophthalmopathy apart from stable hyperthyroidism.

The investigators amplified TCR beta CDR3 regions from RNA transcripts. Using the HTBI primer set, a first-round RT-PCR was run on the TCR CDR3. TCRdb passed the multiplex PCR reads through MiXCR, listing each CDR3 protein once. Among under 450,000 distinct CDR3 sequences listed, about a sixth were seen once. Any patient presenting with uncontrolled infection, other autoimmune disease, pregnancy or lactation was left out. Trimming cost V 1 base and J 6 bases, with 14 bases left between them. The CDR3 sequence is 15 residues long. Germline values: CDR1 SGHAT, CDR2 FQNNGV. Many counts were recorded for this clonotype. Its antigen is unidentified.

The chain links TRBV11-2 to TRBJ2-3, with D perhaps matching TRBD2 (5 bases). The material sequenced was blood. This receptor was taken from a woman in her 30s with Graves' hyperthyroidism that later progressed to Graves' ophthalmopathy. CDR3 bases: TGTGCCAGCAGCTTAGCGGGGTTGCTGGAGGATACGCAGTATTTT. Translated, it gives CASSLAGLLEDTQYF.